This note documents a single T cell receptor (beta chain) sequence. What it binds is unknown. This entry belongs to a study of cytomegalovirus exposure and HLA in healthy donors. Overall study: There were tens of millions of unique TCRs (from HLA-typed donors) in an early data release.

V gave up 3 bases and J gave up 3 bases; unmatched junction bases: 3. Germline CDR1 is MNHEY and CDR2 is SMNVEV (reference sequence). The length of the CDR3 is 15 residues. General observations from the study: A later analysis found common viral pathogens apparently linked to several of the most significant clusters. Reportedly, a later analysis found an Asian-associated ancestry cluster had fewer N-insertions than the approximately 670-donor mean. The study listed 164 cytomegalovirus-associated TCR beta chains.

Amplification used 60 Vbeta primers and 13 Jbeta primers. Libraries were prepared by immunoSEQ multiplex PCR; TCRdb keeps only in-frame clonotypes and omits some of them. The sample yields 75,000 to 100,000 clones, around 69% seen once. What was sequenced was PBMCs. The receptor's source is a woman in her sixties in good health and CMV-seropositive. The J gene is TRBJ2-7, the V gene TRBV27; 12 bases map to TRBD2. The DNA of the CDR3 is TGTGCCAGCAGTTTTTTGACTAGCGGGAGCTACGAGCAGTACTTC. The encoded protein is CASSFLTSGSYEQYF.